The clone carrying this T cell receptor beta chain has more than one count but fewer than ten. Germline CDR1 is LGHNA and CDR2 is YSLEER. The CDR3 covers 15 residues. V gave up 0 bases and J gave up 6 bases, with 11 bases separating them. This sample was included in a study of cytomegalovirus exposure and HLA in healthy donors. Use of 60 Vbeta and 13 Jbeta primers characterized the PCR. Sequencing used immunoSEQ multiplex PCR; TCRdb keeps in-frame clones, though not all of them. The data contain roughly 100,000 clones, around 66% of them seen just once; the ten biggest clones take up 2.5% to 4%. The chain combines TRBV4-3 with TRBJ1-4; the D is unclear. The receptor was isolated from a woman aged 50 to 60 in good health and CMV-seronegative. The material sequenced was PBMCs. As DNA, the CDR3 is TGCGCCAGCAGCCAAGATTGGTCGGGTCATGAAAAACTGTTTTTT. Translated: CASSQDWSGHEKLFF.